Included here is one T cell receptor (beta chain) sequence, with context. The sample originates from a study of blood T cell repertoires in COVID-19. In the study overall: The samples span acute and convalescent COVID-19 from the United States, Italy and Spain. PBMCs, B-cell-depleted T cells, or T cells provided the cDNA or gDNA that made up the material.

Profiled with immunoSEQ multiplex PCR; TCRdb holds only in-frame clones, not every one. The data contain roughly 280,000 clones, just under 90% of them seen just once; the ten biggest clones take up approximately 4%. The CDR3 sequence is 17 residues long. The germline V gene has CDR1 ENHRY and CDR2 SYGVKD. Trimming took 2 bases from V and 5 from J; bases not matched to a gene: 10. Recruits, aged roughly 18 to 90 years, lived in 20 to 30 US areas. Participants' own reports of clinical history determined their cohort assignment. The sequence derives from a woman between 25 and 40 years old with acute COVID-19. Input material: PBMCs or T cells enriched from blood (not recorded which). The chain joins TRBV10-3 to TRBJ2-1; 9 bases are shared with TRBD2. The CDR3 reads CAISEAWASGINNEQFF. Here the CDR3 DNA reads TGTGCCATCAGTGAGGCGTGGGCTAGCGGGATTAACAATGAGCAGTTCTTC.